Listed below are T cell receptor beta chains from one sample, sequenced in a study of OX40 agonist ivuxolimab in advanced cancers. Here immunoSEQ multiplex PCR was the method, and the copy in TCRdb shows in-frame clones only, minus some. The sample lists around 30,000 clones, about 74% seen once, with approximately 13% in the top ten. This sample comprised CD4+ or CD8+ T cells sorted from blood, obtained in a trial of the OX40 agonist ivuxolimab. The source of these receptors is an adult with an advanced solid tumor such as melanoma, head and neck, liver or kidney cancer. Both conserved end residues are part of each CDR3. A D gene is named only where the DNA matches it firmly. Rows give clone size only sometimes, using once, few, many, or a class for an expanded clone.

j_call clone_size v_call d_call cdr3_nt cdr3_aa
TRBJ1-6 . TRBV6-6 TRBD1 TGTGCCAGCAGTTATACAGGGGAAGGTTCACCCCTCCACTTT CASSYTGEGSPLHF
TRBJ1-1 few TRBV2 TRBD1 TGTGCCAGTGGGGGCGGGACAGGGGTTAAAGCTTTCTTT CASGGGTGVKAFF
TRBJ2-6 . TRBV23-1 . TGCGCCAGCAGTCAATCGGCCCCTCCCGGGGCCAACGTCCTGACTTTC CASSQSAPPGANVLTF
TRBJ2-2 . TRBV7-8 . TGTGCCAGCAGCCCCCGTTTTAAGACCAACGGGGAGCTGTTTTTT CASSPRFKTNGELFF
TRBJ2-5 . TRBV14 . TGTGCCAGCAGCGAGACAGTCCAAGAGACCCAGTACTTC CASSETVQETQYF
TRBJ1-1 . TRBV19 TRBD1 TGTGCCAGTAGCGCAGGGGGAGCGAACACTGAAGCTTTCTTT CASSAGGANTEAFF
TRBJ1-1 . TRBV5-1 . TGCGCCAGCAGCTTCGGACCTGAAGCTTTCTTT CASSFGPEAFF
TRBJ2-2 few TRBV9 . TGTGCCAGCAGCGCCAGGGGAAACACCGGGGAGCTGTTTTTT CASSARGNTGELFF
TRBJ2-1 once TRBV7-7 . TGTGCCAGCAGCTTAGGGCGGACAGTCTCCTACAATGAGCAGTTCTTC CASSLGRTVSYNEQFF
TRBJ2-1 . TRBV13 TRBD2 TGTGCCAGCAGCTCACTTGCGGGGGGCTACAATGAGCAGTTCTTC CASSSLAGGYNEQFF
TRBJ1-1 . TRBV2 TRBD1 TGTGCCAGCAGTGAAGCTGGGGACAGCTACACTGAAGCTTTCTTT CASSEAGDSYTEAFF
TRBJ1-2 . TRBV6-6 . TGTGCCAGCAGTTACGGCCTGTCTCTGGATGGCTACACCTTC CASSYGLSLDGYTF
TRBJ2-1 few TRBV9 TRBD1 TGTGCCAGCAGCGTCGGAGCACGGACAGGGCGGAATGAGCAGTTCTTC CASSVGARTGRNEQFF
TRBJ1-1 . TRBV15 . TGTGCCACCAGCAGAGATCAGGCGTGGGAAGCTTTCTTT CATSRDQAWEAFF
TRBJ1-1 . TRBV27 . TGTGCCAGCAGTCCGGGAACGGGGGCGATGAACACTGAAGCTTTCTTT CASSPGTGAMNTEAFF
TRBJ2-1 . TRBV6-1 TRBD2 TGTGCCAGCAGTGAACGGGAGGGTGCTGAGCAGTTCTTC CASSEREGAEQFF
TRBJ2-5 . TRBV5-1 TRBD2 TGCGCCAGCAGCTTGGAGCTAGCGGGAGAGACCCAGTACTTC CASSLELAGETQYF
TRBJ2-3 . TRBV2 TRBD1 TGTGCCAGCAGTGAGGGACAGATCACAGATACGCAGTATTTT CASSEGQITDTQYF
TRBJ2-7 . TRBV30 . TGTGCCTGGAGTGTGGGGATTACCTACGAGCAGTACTTC CAWSVGITYEQYF
TRBJ1-2 . TRBV27 TRBD1 TGTGCCAGCAGTTTCAGGGGGTGGGGCTATGGCTACACCTTC CASSFRGWGYGYTF
TRBJ1-2 . TRBV7-8 TRBD1 TGTGCCAGCAGCTTAGATACCAGGGGGTACTATGGCTACACCTTC CASSLDTRGYYGYTF
TRBJ2-1 . TRBV5-5 TRBD1 TGTGCCAGCAGCATTACCGGGACAGGTAACAATGAGCAGTTCTTC CASSITGTGNNEQFF